One and the same sample provided the 15 T cell receptor beta chains below, sequenced in a study of regulatory T cells in long-lasting Graves disease. Both iRepertoire HTBI primers and Arm-PCR of CDR3 regions were used to build the TCR beta libraries. One entry per CDR3 protein, called by TCRdb with MiXCR from the multiplex PCR reads. Here the sample spans about 540,000 distinct CDR3 sequences, about 13% being singletons. Time point given: newly diagnosed GD, antithyroid drugs for less than 3 months. The TCR library was made from RNA extracted from PBMCs. These same records also appear under a second study, on T cells in Graves' hyperthyroidism and ophthalmopathy.

The specimen comprised peripheral blood mononuclear cells (PBMCs), sampled at new diagnosis, from a patient treated with antithyroid drugs. These receptors were taken from a man younger than 40 with Graves disease.

This clonotype was seen many times. The chain has TRBV20-1 and TRBJ2-7; 10 nucleotides agree with TRBD2. This CDR3 is 14 amino acids long. The V segment lost 6 bases and the J segment 7 bases; nucleotides outside the gene matches: 12. CDR1 and CDR2 (germline): DFQATT, SNEGSKA (reference sequence). CDR3 coding DNA: TGCAGTGCCAACCTTATAGCGGGGGGTGAAGAGCAGTACTTC. Its protein product is CSANLIAGGEEQYF.

This clonotype was found many times. The gene calls are TRBV20-1 and TRBJ2-1; D may be TRBD2 (6 bases). Germline CDR1 DFQATT, CDR2 SNEGSKA (reference sequence). V lost 5 bases, J lost 0 bases, and 17 bases lay in between. The length of the CDR3 is 16 residues. The CDR3 protein is CSASPLAVRSYNEQFF. Here the CDR3 DNA reads TGCAGTGCTTCTCCTTTAGCGGTTCGCTCCTACAATGAGCAGTTCTTC.

This clonotype was seen repeatedly, ten times or more. This chain joins TRBV6-2 or TRBV6-3 and TRBJ1-2; D gene unclear. V lost 2 bases, J lost 4 bases, and 11 bases lay in between. Looked up from germline, CDR1 is MNHEY and CDR2 is SVGEGT. CDR3 size: 14 residues. The CDR3 loop is CASSYPGRTYGYTF. In DNA, the CDR3 is TGTGCCAGCAGTTACCCCGGACGGACCTATGGCTACACCTTC.

V gene TRBV27 combines with J gene TRBJ2-5; D remains ambiguous. V was shortened by 10 bases and J by 5 bases, with 8 bases between the two germline ends. The germline gives CDR1 MNHEY, CDR2 SMNVEV (reference sequence). CDR3 length: 10 residues. The CDR3 protein is CATAWETQYF. Here the CDR3 DNA reads TGTGCCACTGCTTGGGAGACCCAGTACTTC.

A few counts support this clonotype. This rearrangement joins TRBV12-3 or TRBV12-4 to TRBJ2-1; unclear D gene. Trimming cost V 3 bases and J 12 bases, with 9 bases left between them. The CDR3 has 11 amino acids. Written as DNA, the CDR3 is TGTGCCAGCAGTTTGCAGGCCGGGCAGTTCTTC. It yields the protein CASSLQAGQFF.

This clonotype was seen ten or more times. The V gene is TRBV18, the J gene TRBJ2-4; TRBD1 aligns across 7 bases. V shed 3 bases, J shed 8 bases, and the junction held 7 bases outside the gene matches. Germline lookup yields CDR1 KGHSH and CDR2 LQKENI. The CDR3 length is 14 residues. The CDR3: CASSPRQGEDIQYF. For the CDR3, the DNA is TGTGCCAGCTCACCCCGACAGGGTGAGGACATTCAGTACTTC.

As regards this clonotype: Possible read error: a much larger clone is one base away. This sequence joins TRBV3-1 and TRBJ1-2, with D uncertain. This CDR3 has 15 amino acids. Per germline, CDR1 LGHDT and CDR2 YNNKEL (reference sequence). Trimming cost V 1 base and J 3 bases, with 12 bases left between them. In DNA form, the CDR3 reads TGTGCCAGCAGCCAAGGCACCGGGTCCTACTATGGCTACACCTTC. Its translation: CASSQGTGSYYGYTF.

This clonotype has just a few counts. The CDR3 DNA sequence: TGTGCCAGCTCATCACTACCAGATGGCACAGATACGCAGTATTTT. The encoded protein is CASSSLPDGTDTQYF. The rearrangement links TRBV18 to TRBJ2-3, with D hard to call. This CDR3 has 15 residues. The V end was cut by 5 bases, the J end by 1 base, with 13 bases between. Germline V gene sequence: CDR1 KGHSH, CDR2 LQKENI. The entire variable domain, with the rest obtained from reference TRBV18 and TRBJ2-3, is as follows: NAGVMQNPRHLVRRRGQEARLRCSPMKGHSHVYWYRQLPEEGLKFMVYLQKENIIDESGMPKERFSAEFPKEGPSILRIQQVVRGDSAAYFCASSSLPDGTDTQYFGPGTRLTVL.

Ten or more counts support this clonotype. The chain joins TRBV27 to TRBJ1-5, with D possibly TRBD1 on 6 matching bases. CDR3 length: 14 residues. V was clipped by 3 bases and J by 7 bases, with 13 bases between them. Looked up from germline, CDR1 is MNHEY and CDR2 is SMNVEV (reference sequence). CDR3 DNA: TGTGCCAGCAGTTTTAGTACCCAGGGGCAGCCCCAGCATTTT. Protein: CASSFSTQGQPQHF.

This clonotype was detected many times. A junction end diverges from the germline sequence, so it may reflect a read error. V usage is TRBV7-7 and J usage is TRBJ2-1, with 8 bases fitting TRBD2. The CDR3 contains 15 residues. The germline V gene has CDR1 SSHAT and CDR2 FNYEAQ (reference sequence). The DNA of the CDR3 is TGTGCTAGCAGCCAGGGACTAGTTCTAAGGAATGAGCAGTTCTTC. Translation: CASSQGLVLRNEQFF.

This clonotype appeared a few times. The rearrangement uses TRBV30 and TRBJ1-1; D unclear. The CDR3 has 11 residues. Germline assignment: CDR1 GTSNPN and CDR2 SVGIG (reference sequence). V was pared by 8 bases and J by 1 base, with 8 bases between. CDR3 DNA sequence: TGTGCCGGTACTGGGAACACTGAAGCTTTCTTT. Translation: CAGTGNTEAFF.

To note about this clonotype: A single base separates this from a much larger clone, so it may be a read error. The rearrangement joins TRBV27 to TRBJ2-7; D might be TRBD2 (6 bases). This CDR3 is built from 14 residues. CDR1 and CDR2 (germline): MNHEY, SMNVEV (reference sequence). CDR3 region: CASSSLTSTYERYF. CDR3 coding DNA: TGTGCCAGCAGTTCTTTGACTAGTACGTACGAGCGGTACTTC.

The chain links TRBV15 to TRBJ2-7, with D perhaps matching TRBD2 (7 bases). This CDR3 contains 13 residues. Trimming cost V 1 base and J 5 bases, with 9 bases left between them. Germline V gives CDR1 LNHNV, CDR2 YYDKDF (reference sequence). The CDR3 protein is CATSRGGGHEQYF. In DNA, the CDR3 is TGTGCCACCAGCAGAGGGGGGGGGCACGAGCAGTACTTC.

This clonotype was seen a handful of times. A much larger clone lies one base from this, so it may be a read error. The chain joins TRBV6-1 to TRBJ2-7; weak D call: TRBD1 (5 bases). The V gene's germline CDR1 is MNHNS and CDR2 SASEGT. This CDR3 spans 13 amino acids. V lost 6 bases and J lost 2, with 11 bases in between. In DNA, the CDR3 is TGTGCCAGCAGGGTGACAGATCCCTACGAGCAGTACTTC. Amino acid sequence: CASRVTDPYEQYF.

V and J are TRBV4-1 and TRBJ2-7, with TRBD1 identical over 7 bases. The CDR3 has 15 amino acids. V lost 4 bases and J lost 1; bases outside the gene matches: 7. The germline V gene has CDR1 MGHRA and CDR2 YSYEKL. The CDR3 sequence is CASSLNWDSSYEQYF. The CDR3 DNA reads as TGCGCCAGCAGCCTAAACTGGGACAGTTCCTACGAGCAGTACTTC.